The 24 T cell receptor beta chains reported below all come from one sample, sequenced in a study of identical twins. MiXCR, applied by TCRdb to the 5' RACE reads, yields one record per CDR3 protein. The table shows 1.5 million or so distinct CDR3 sequences, with under 35% occurring only once. Source material: cord blood. The receptors come from a newborn girl in good health.

This clonotype was detected many times. DNA for the CDR3: TGCAGTGCTAGAGATGAACTAGCGGCAGATACGCAGTATTTT. This translates into CSARDELAADTQYF. The chain joins TRBV20-1 to TRBJ2-3, with 8 bases matching TRBD2. The V segment lost 0 bases and the J segment 4 bases; nucleotides outside the gene matches: 3. The germline V gene encodes CDR1 DFQATT and CDR2 SNEGSKA (reference sequence). This CDR3 is built from 14 residues.

This clonotype has only a few counts. The CDR3 is CASSLSSGLYEQYF. The CDR3 DNA reads as TGTGCCAGCAGCTTGTCGAGCGGACTCTACGAGCAGTACTTC. The chain carries TRBV7-2 and TRBJ2-7; D may be TRBD2 (5 bases). Germline V CDR1 and CDR2: SGHTA, FQGNSA. V lost 3 bases, J lost 3 bases, and 12 bases lay in between. The CDR3 runs to 14 residues.

The chain employs TRBV2 and TRBJ1-4, with D perhaps TRBD1 (6 bases). V dropped 5 bases and J dropped 10 bases, with 11 bases sitting between them. The germline gives CDR1 SNHLY, CDR2 FYNNEI. This CDR3 is 12 amino acids long. The CDR3 coding sequence is TGTGCCAGCAGTTTCTTGACAGGAAAACTGTTTTTT. Translated: CASSFLTGKLFF.

V usage is TRBV9 and J usage is TRBJ2-7; 10 bases map to TRBD2. This CDR3 has 18 residues. Germline V gives CDR1 SGDLS, CDR2 YYNGEE. V gave up 2 bases and J gave up 7 bases; unmatched junction bases: 18. The CDR3 nucleotides are TGTGCCAGCAGCGTGCCGCGGAGCGGGGGGGCAGCGTTCAATGAGCAGTACTTC. It specifies CASSVPRSGGAAFNEQYF. Drawing the rest from reference TRBV9 and TRBJ2-7, the complete variable domain is DSGVTQTPKHLITATGQRVTLRCSPRSGDLSVYWYQQSLDQGLQFLIQYYNGEERAKGNILERFSAQQFPDLHSELNLSSLELGDSALYFCASSVPRSGGAAFNEQYFGPGTRLTVT.

This clonotype occurred a few times. J is TRBJ2-1 and V is TRBV20-1; TRBD2 matches at 13 bases. Trimming at V came to 2 bases and at J to 2 bases, leaving 0 bases not matched to a gene. The CDR3 totals 15 residues. Germline CDR1 reads DFQATT; CDR2 reads SNEGSKA (reference sequence). The CDR3 is CSARTSGGAYNEQFF. The CDR3 DNA follows: TGCAGTGCTAGAACTAGCGGGGGGGCCTACAATGAGCAGTTCTTC.

This clonotype came up a few times. This sequence joins TRBV20-1 and TRBJ2-1, with 12 bases identical to TRBD2. Looked up from germline, CDR1 is DFQATT and CDR2 is SNEGSKA (reference sequence). The CDR3 has 17 residues. Trimming at V came to 2 bases and at J to 4 bases, leaving 9 bases not matched to a gene. The CDR3 nucleotides are TGCAGTGCTAGAACTTTCCTAGCGGGAGGGGTATACAATGAGCAGTTCTTC. This translates into CSARTFLAGGVYNEQFF.

With regard to this clonotype: This may stem from a read error, because a much larger clone lies one nucleotide away. The chain has TRBV6-1 and TRBJ2-5; the D gene is possibly TRBD2 (5 bases). The CDR3 runs to 15 residues. Germline V gene sequence: CDR1 MNHNS, CDR2 SASEGT. Deletions cut 7 bases from V and 11 bases from J, with 26 bases between. This CDR3 is CASTTGFPVGNEQYF. CDR3 nucleotides: TGTGCCAGCACTACGGGATTTCCAGTCGGCAATGAGCAGTACTTC.

The chain employs TRBV10-3 and TRBJ2-4, with TRBD2 identical over 8 bases. The DNA end is more similar to TRBJ2-7, so the J call may be wrong. The CDR3 sequence is 15 residues long. CDR1 ENHRY and CDR2 SYGVKD come from the germline V gene. The CDR3 region has the DNA TGTGCCATCAGTGAGTCCCCGGGAGGGCCTTACGAGCAGTACTTC. This encodes CAISESPGGPYEQYF.

This clonotype was observed a handful of times. The chain has TRBV9 and TRBJ2-1; 9 positions match TRBD1. This CDR3 contains 16 residues. Unmatched junction bases numbered 8, after V lost 3 bases and J lost 4 bases. The germline V gene encodes CDR1 SGDLS and CDR2 YYNGEE. The chain's CDR3 is CASSARGTGWYNEQFF. The CDR3 DNA sequence: TGTGCCAGCAGCGCCAGAGGGACAGGGTGGTACAATGAGCAGTTCTTC. The variable domain in full, completed from reference TRBV9 and TRBJ2-1, reads DSGVTQTPKHLITATGQRVTLRCSPRSGDLSVYWYQQSLDQGLQFLIQYYNGEERAKGNILERFSAQQFPDLHSELNLSSLELGDSALYFCASSARGTGWYNEQFFGPGTRLTVL.

This clonotype was observed at least ten times. The CDR3 DNA follows: TGTGCCAGCAGCTTAGCGGGACGGGTCAATGAGCAGTTCTTC. Its translation is CASSLAGRVNEQFF. V usage is TRBV11-2 and J usage is TRBJ2-1, with D possibly being TRBD1 or TRBD2 (5 bases each). The CDR3 is 14 residues long. Germline-derived CDR1 and CDR2 are SGHAT and FQNNGV. Trimming took 1 base from V and 6 from J, leaving 10 bases between them.

In this sample, this clonotype turned up many times. This chain's CDR3 is CSALQGADEKLFF. CDR3 DNA: TGCAGCGCCCTTCAGGGGGCGGATGAAAAACTGTTTTTT. This sequence joins TRBV29-1 and TRBJ1-4, with 8 bases matching TRBD1. This CDR3 is built from 13 residues. From germline, CDR1 is SQVTM and CDR2 ANQGSEA. The J segment lost 6 bases and the V segment lost 7 bases, leaving 7 bases of the junction unmatched. The variable domain in full, with the rest retrieved from reference TRBV29-1 and TRBJ1-4, is SAVISQKPSRDICQRGTSLTIQCQVDSQVTMMFWYRQQPGQSLTLIATANQGSEATYESGFVIDKFPISRPNLTFSTLTVSNMSPEDSSIYLCSALQGADEKLFFGSGTQLSVL.

The table lists this clonotype with a few counts. This chain joins TRBV20-1 and TRBJ2-3, with D perhaps matching TRBD1 (5 bases). V was shortened by 3 bases and J by 2 bases, with 9 bases between the two germline ends. This CDR3 is 13 amino acids long. Germline CDR1 is DFQATT and CDR2 is SNEGSKA (reference sequence). The chain's CDR3 is CSARGPPTDTQYF. CDR3 in DNA: TGCAGTGCTAGGGGGCCTCCCACAGATACGCAGTATTTT.

As DNA, the CDR3 is TGTGCCAGCAGTTTAAGGGGACAGGACTACTATGGCTACACCTTC. Amino acids: CASSLRGQDYYGYTF. The chain is built from TRBV27 and TRBJ1-2, with TRBD1 matching over 8 bases. This CDR3 contains 15 residues. The J segment lost 3 bases and the V segment lost 2 bases, leaving 5 bases of the junction unmatched. Germline CDR1 reads MNHEY; CDR2 reads SMNVEV (reference sequence).

This clonotype came up a few times. The chain combines TRBV27 with TRBJ2-7, with 12 bases fitting TRBD2. The CDR3 extends over 14 amino acids. The V gene end was trimmed by 5 bases and the J gene end by 6 bases; junction bases not matched to a gene: 5. CDR1 is MNHEY, CDR2 SMNVEV, per germline (reference sequence). The CDR3 sequence is CASSPWTSGIEQYF. Written as DNA, the CDR3 is TGTGCCAGCAGTCCATGGACTAGCGGGATCGAGCAGTACTTC.

This clonotype has just one count. The genes are TRBV11-2 and TRBJ2-1, with 14 bases identical to TRBD2. Germline V CDR1 and CDR2: SGHAT, FQNNGV. CDR3 length equals 16 residues. V was pared by 5 bases and J by 8 bases, with 8 bases of the junction left unmatched. The CDR3 here is CASSIGTSGRDDEQFF. The CDR3 coding sequence is TGTGCCAGCAGCATCGGGACTAGCGGGAGAGACGATGAGCAGTTCTTC.

This clonotype was seen a few times. The chain is built from TRBV7-9 and TRBJ2-1; no reliable D call. There are 14 residues in the CDR3. Trimming pared 3 bases from V and 9 bases from J, leaving 15 bases between. Germline loops: CDR1 SEHNR, CDR2 FQNEAQ (reference sequence). DNA of the CDR3: TGTGCCAGCAGCTTTTCGGGTGTGGGAACTGAGCAGTTCTTC. It yields the protein CASSFSGVGTEQFF.

This clonotype was counted ten times or more. The V and J genes are TRBV7-2 and TRBJ2-3, with TRBD2 matching over 9 bases. CDR3 length equals 14 residues. Germline V lookup: CDR1 SGHTA, CDR2 FQGNSA. The V gene end was trimmed by 1 base and the J gene end by 4 bases; junction bases not matched to a gene: 0. As DNA, the CDR3 is TGTGCCAGCAGCTTAGGCGGGGGGGCAGATACGCAGTATTTT. As protein: CASSLGGGADTQYF. Together with reference TRBV7-2 and TRBJ2-3, the CDR3 gives the full variable domain: GAGVSQSPSNKVTEKGKDVELRCDPISGHTALYWYRQSLGQGLEFLIYFQGNSAPDKSGLPSDRFSAERTGGSVSTLTIQRTQQEDSAVYLCASSLGGGADTQYFGPGTRLTVL.

This clonotype was counted only a few times. This rearrangement joins TRBV7-9 to TRBJ2-5; D remains ambiguous. Trimming took off 2 bases at V and 5 bases at J, with 15 bases between the two ends. The CDR3 is made up of 15 amino acids. Germline values: CDR1 SEHNR, CDR2 FQNEAQ (reference sequence). This chain's CDR3 is CASSLFGNVGETQYF. CDR3 nucleotide sequence: TGTGCCAGCAGCTTATTCGGAAATGTTGGGGAGACCCAGTACTTC.

This clonotype has more than one count but fewer than ten. This rearrangement joins TRBV28 to TRBJ1-2; TRBD1 might be the D (5 bases). V lost 6 bases to trimming and J lost 5 bases, with 16 bases between them. Germline CDR1 reads MDHEN; CDR2 reads SYDVKM. There are 14 residues in the CDR3. CDR3 loop: CASRYGGPLYGYTF. The DNA for the CDR3 is TGTGCCAGCAGGTACGGGGGTCCCCTATATGGCTACACCTTC.

The J gene is TRBJ1-5, the V gene TRBV7-2; 7 positions agree with TRBD1. Unmatched junction bases numbered 10, after V lost 5 bases and J lost 0 bases. The CDR3 is made up of 17 amino acids. CDR1 is SGHTA, CDR2 FQGNSA, per germline. CDR3 DNA sequence: TGTGCCAGCAGCCAACGGGACAGCCTCTATAGCAATCAGCCCCAGCATTTT. Translated, it gives CASSQRDSLYSNQPQHF.

The gene calls are TRBV2 and TRBJ2-3; D is possibly TRBD1 (6 bases). The CDR3 extends over 15 amino acids. With 3 bases removed from V and 6 bases from J, the gap between germline ends came to 16 bases. Germline lookup yields CDR1 SNHLY and CDR2 FYNNEI. CDR3 amino acids: CASSEPQGPSDTQYF. The CDR3 nucleotides are TGTGCCAGCAGTGAGCCGCAGGGGCCCTCTGATACGCAGTATTTT.

The sample holds many counts of this clonotype. CDR3: CSVRLTSGRALGNEQFF. The CDR3 DNA follows: TGCAGCGTTCGGTTGACTAGCGGGAGGGCCTTGGGAAATGAGCAGTTCTTC. V usage is TRBV29-1 and J usage is TRBJ2-1; 14 positions agree with TRBD2. Germline values: CDR1 SQVTM, CDR2 ANQGSEA. The trim removed 5 bases at V and 7 bases at J, leaving 13 bases unmatched. The CDR3 consists of 17 residues.

This clonotype has just a few counts. This rearrangement joins TRBV2 to TRBJ2-3; 10 nucleotides match TRBD1. CDR3 length: 17 amino acids. Germline assignment: CDR1 SNHLY and CDR2 FYNNEI. V was pared by 6 bases and J by 0 bases, with 9 bases of the junction left unmatched. The CDR3 loop is CASSDPGTGVSTDTQYF. The CDR3 nucleotides read TGTGCCAGCAGCGATCCCGGGACAGGGGTGAGCACAGATACGCAGTATTTT.

This clonotype has a count of ten or more. This chain joins TRBV12-3 or TRBV12-4 and TRBJ2-4; D unclear. The V and J ends lost 5 bases and 7 bases respectively, with 12 bases between them. This CDR3 is 13 amino acids long. CDR3 sequence (DNA): TGTGCCAGCAGTGTAGAGACAAGGAACATTCAGTACTTC. Amino acids: CASSVETRNIQYF.